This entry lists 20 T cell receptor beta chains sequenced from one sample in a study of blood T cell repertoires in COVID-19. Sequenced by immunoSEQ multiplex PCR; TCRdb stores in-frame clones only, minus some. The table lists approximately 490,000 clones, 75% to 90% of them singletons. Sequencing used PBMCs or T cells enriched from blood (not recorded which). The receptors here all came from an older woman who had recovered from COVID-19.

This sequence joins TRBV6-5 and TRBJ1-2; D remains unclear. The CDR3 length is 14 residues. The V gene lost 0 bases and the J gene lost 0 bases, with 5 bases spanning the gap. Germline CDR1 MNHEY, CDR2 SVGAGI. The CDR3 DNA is TGTGCCAGCAGTTACTCGGCCCCTAACTATGGCTACACCTTC. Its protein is CASSYSAPNYGYTF.

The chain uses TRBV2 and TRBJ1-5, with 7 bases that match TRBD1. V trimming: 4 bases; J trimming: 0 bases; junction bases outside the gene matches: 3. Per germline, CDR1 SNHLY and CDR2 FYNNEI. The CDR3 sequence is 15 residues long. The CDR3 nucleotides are TGTGCCAGCAGTGCGGGACAGAATAGCAATCAGCCCCAGCATTTT. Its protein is CASSAGQNSNQPQHF.

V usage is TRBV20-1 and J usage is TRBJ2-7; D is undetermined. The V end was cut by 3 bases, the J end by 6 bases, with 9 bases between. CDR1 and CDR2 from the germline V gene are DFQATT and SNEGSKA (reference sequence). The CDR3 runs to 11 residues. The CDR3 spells CSASLMAEQYF. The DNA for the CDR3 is TGCAGTGCTAGCTTGATGGCCGAGCAGTACTTC.

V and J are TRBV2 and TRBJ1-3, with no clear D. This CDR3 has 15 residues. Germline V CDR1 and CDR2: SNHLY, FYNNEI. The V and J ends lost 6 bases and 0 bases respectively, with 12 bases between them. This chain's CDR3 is CASSVQSSSGNTIYF. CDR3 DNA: TGTGCCAGCAGCGTACAGAGTTCCTCTGGAAACACCATATATTTT.

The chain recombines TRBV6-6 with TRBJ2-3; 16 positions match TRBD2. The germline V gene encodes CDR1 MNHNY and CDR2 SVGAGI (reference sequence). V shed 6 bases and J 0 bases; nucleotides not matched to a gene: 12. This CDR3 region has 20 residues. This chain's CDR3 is CASSLSLGTSGGASTDTQYF. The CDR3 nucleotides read TGTGCCAGCAGCCTGTCCCTAGGGACTAGCGGGGGGGCTAGCACAGATACGCAGTATTTT.

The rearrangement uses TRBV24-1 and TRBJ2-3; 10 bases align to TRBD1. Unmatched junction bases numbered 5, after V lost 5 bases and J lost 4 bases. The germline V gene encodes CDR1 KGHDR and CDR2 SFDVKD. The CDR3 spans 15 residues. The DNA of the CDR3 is TGTGCCACCAGTGCCCGGACAGGGGGGGCAGATACGCAGTATTTT. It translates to CATSARTGGADTQYF.

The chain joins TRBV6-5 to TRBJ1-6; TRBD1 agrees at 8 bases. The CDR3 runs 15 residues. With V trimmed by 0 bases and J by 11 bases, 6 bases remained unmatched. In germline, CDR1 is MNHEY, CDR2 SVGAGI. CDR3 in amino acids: CASSYSSTGVAPLHF. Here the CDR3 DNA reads TGTGCCAGCAGTTACTCTTCGACAGGGGTGGCACCCCTCCACTTT.

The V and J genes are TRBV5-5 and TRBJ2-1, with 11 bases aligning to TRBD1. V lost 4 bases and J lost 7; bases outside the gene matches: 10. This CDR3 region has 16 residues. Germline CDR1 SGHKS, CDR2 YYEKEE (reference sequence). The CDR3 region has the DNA TGTGCCAGCAGCCCCTCGGGACAGGGGGGCAGGAATGAGCAGTTCTTC. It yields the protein CASSPSGQGGRNEQFF.

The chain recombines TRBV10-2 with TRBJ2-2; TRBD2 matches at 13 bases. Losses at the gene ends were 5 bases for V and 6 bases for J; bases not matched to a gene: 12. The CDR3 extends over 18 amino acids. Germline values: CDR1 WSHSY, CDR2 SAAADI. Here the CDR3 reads CASSLLGTSGASAGELFF. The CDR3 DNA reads TGCGCCAGCAGTCTTTTAGGGACTAGCGGGGCTAGCGCCGGGGAGCTGTTTTTT.

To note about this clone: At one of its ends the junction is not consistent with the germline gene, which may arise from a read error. The CDR3 DNA sequence: TGTGCCAGCAGCTTGCTCCAGGGGGCTGATGCTTTCTTT. Translating it yields CASSLLQGADAFF. This sequence joins TRBV7-2 and TRBJ1-1; 8 bases fit TRBD1. Germline V gene lookup returns CDR1 SGHTA and CDR2 FQGNSA. This CDR3 spans 13 amino acids.

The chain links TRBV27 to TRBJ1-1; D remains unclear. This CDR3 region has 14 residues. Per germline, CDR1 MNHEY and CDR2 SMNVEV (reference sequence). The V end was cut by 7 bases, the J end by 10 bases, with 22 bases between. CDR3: CASNLKPYALGAFF. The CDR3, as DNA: TGTGCCAGCAATTTGAAGCCCTACGCACTTGGAGCTTTCTTT.

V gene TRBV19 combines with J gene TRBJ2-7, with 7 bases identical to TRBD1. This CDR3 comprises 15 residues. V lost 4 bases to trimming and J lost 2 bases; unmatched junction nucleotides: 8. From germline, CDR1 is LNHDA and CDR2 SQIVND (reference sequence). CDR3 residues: CASSNPTGATYEQYF. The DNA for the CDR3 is TGTGCCAGTAGTAATCCTACAGGGGCCACCTACGAGCAGTACTTC.

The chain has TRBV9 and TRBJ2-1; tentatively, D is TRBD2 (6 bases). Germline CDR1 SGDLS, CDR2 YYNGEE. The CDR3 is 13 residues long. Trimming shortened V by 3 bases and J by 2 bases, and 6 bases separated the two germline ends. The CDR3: CASSGGAYNEQFF. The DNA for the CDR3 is TGTGCCAGCAGCGGGGGGGCCTACAATGAGCAGTTCTTC.

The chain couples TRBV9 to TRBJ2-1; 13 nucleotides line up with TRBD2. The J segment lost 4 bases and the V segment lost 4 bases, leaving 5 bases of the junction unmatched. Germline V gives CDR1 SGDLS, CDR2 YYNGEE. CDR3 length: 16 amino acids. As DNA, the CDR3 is TGTGCCAGCAGCCCGGGACTAGCGGGGCGGTACAATGAGCAGTTCTTC. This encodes CASSPGLAGRYNEQFF.

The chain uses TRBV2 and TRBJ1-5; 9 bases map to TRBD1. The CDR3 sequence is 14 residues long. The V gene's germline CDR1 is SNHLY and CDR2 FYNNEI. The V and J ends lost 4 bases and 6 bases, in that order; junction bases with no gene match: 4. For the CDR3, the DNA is TGTGCCAGCAGTGGACAGGGGGTAGCTCAGCCCCAGCATTTT. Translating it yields CASSGQGVAQPQHF.

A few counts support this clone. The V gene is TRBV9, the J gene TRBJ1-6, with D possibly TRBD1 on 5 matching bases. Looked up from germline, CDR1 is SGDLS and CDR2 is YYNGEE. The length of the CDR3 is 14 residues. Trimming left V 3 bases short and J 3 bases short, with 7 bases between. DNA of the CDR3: TGTGCCAGCAGCGCAGGGCTCTATAATTCACCCCTCCACTTT. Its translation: CASSAGLYNSPLHF.

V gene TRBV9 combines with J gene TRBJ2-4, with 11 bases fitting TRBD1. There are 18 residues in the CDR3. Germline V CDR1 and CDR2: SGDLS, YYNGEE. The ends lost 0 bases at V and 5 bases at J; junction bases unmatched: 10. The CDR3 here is CASSVAVGTGGFQNIQYF. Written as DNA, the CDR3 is TGTGCCAGCAGCGTAGCCGTAGGGACAGGGGGATTCCAAAACATTCAGTACTTC.

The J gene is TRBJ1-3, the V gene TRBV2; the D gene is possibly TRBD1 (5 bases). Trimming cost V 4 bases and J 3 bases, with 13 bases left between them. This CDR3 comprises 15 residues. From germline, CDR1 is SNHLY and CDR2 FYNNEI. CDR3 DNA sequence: TGTGCCAGCAGTGCTATGCCGGGGGGTGGAAACACCATATATTTT. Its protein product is CASSAMPGGGNTIYF.

The CDR3 coding sequence is TGTGCCAGCAGCCAAAAAACACGGAACACTGAAGCTTTCTTT. Its translation is CASSQKTRNTEAFF. The chain uses TRBV3-1 (or the pseudogene TRBV3-2) and TRBJ1-1; no clear D gene. The length of the CDR3 is 14 residues. CDR1 is LGHDT, CDR2 YNNKEL, per germline (reference sequence). V was shortened by 2 bases and J by 1 base, with 8 bases between the two germline ends.

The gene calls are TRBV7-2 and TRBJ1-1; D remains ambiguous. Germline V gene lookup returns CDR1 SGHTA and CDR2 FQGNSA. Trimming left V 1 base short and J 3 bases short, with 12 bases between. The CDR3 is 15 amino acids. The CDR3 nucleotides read TGTGCCAGCAGCTTAGGCCCGGGGAGGGACACTGAAGCTTTCTTT. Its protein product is CASSLGPGRDTEAFF.